A single T cell receptor (beta chain) is shown here with its context. Its target is unknown. A read error may account for a junction end that differs from germline. This sample is drawn from a study of T cell repertoires in cytomegalovirus infection. Study-wide results and limits: HLA-C-restricted CMV clonotypes gave the most frequent clonotype in two of eight donors.

TCRdb re-derived calls from the reads in MiXCR, one entry per CDR3 protein. This table has hundreds of thousands of distinct CDR3 sequences, more than 20% appearing once. Per germline, CDR1 SEHNR and CDR2 FQNEAQ (reference sequence). The CDR3 extends over 14 amino acids. Sample: CD8+ T cells from PBMCs. The chain carries TRBV7-9 and TRBJ2-4; D gene unclear. The clonotype comes from a human donor in good health (CMV status not recorded). Some clones in this sample may be carry-over from other donors' samples. The CDR3: CTSSLVASPDIQYF. In nucleotides, the CDR3 is TGTACCAGCAGCTTAGTTGCATCCCCGGACATTCAGTACTTC.